These 13 T cell receptor beta chains came from one sample sequenced in a study of CXCR3-negative and CXCR3-positive naive CD8 T cells. Via 5' RACE with UMI labels, TRB cDNA libraries were prepared. Reprocessing the 5' RACE reads, TCRdb reports a single entry for every CDR3 protein and omits DNA. Its table records 70,000 to 95,000 distinct CDR3 sequences. Sequenced: naive CXCR3- CD8+ T cells from blood. The subset was: CD45RO-CCR7+CD27+CD95- naive CD8+ T cells lacking CXCR3 (TNR3-). The receptor set was obtained from a human donor in good health. Some clones in this sample may be carry-over from other donors' samples.

The CDR3 region is CASSLAQGATEAFF. The rearrangement uses TRBV5-1 and TRBJ1-1; without DNA, the TCRdb call of TRBD1 cannot be checked. Germline lookup yields CDR1 SGHRS and CDR2 YFSETQ. CDR3 length equals 14 residues.

V gene TRBV12-3 or TRBV12-4 combines with J gene TRBJ2-7. CDR3 size: 13 residues. The chain's CDR3 is CASSLSYSYEQYF.

V usage is TRBV6-5 and J usage is TRBJ1-5. In germline, CDR1 is MNHEY, CDR2 SVGAGI. The CDR3 covers 15 residues. This CDR3 is CATRGDLDSNQPQHF.

The chain couples TRBV11-3 to TRBJ2-7; TCRdb reports TRBD1, a call that lacks DNA to check it against. The germline V gene encodes CDR1 SGHNT and CDR2 YENEEA. The CDR3 is 13 amino acids. This CDR3 reads CASSLRGGYEQYF.

The chain has TRBV29-1 and TRBJ2-2; no DNA is available, so the TRBD2 call from TCRdb remains unchecked. This CDR3 has 15 amino acids. Per the germline V gene, CDR1 is SQVTM and CDR2 is ANQGSEA. The CDR3 reads CSVEYVIAGTGELFF.

The gene calls are TRBV11-2 and TRBJ2-5; TCRdb reports TRBD2, a call that lacks DNA to check it against. Germline V gene lookup returns CDR1 SGHAT and CDR2 FQNNGV. The length of the CDR3 is 13 residues. CDR3 in amino acids: CASSLTGDETQYF.

This chain connects TRBV12-3 or TRBV12-4 to TRBJ2-7. This CDR3 has 13 amino acids. This CDR3 is CASSFVSPYEQYF.

The V and J genes are TRBV12-3 or TRBV12-4 and TRBJ2-1. The CDR3 has 13 residues. CDR3 loop: CASSHSSYNEQLF.

This chain links TRBV7-9 with TRBJ2-5; TCRdb reports TRBD1, a call that lacks DNA to check it against. Germline-derived CDR1 and CDR2 are SEHNR and FQNEAQ (reference sequence). This CDR3 spans 14 amino acids. The CDR3: CASRSPHTGETQYF.

The genes are TRBV7-6 and TRBJ2-3. This CDR3 has 13 residues. The germline V gene has CDR1 SGHVS and CDR2 FNYEAQ. The CDR3 protein is CASSLAGADTQYF. Full variable domain (remainder filled in from reference TRBV7-6 and TRBJ2-3): GAGVSQSPRYKVTKRGQDVALRCDPISGHVSLYWYRQALGQGPEFLTYFNYEAQQDKSGLPNDRFSAERPEGSISTLTIQRTEQRDSAMYRCASSLAGADTQYFGPGTRLTVL.

V and J are TRBV9 and TRBJ2-7; with no DNA, the TCRdb D assignment of TRBD2 cannot be verified. The CDR3 is made up of 14 amino acids. Germline CDR1 is SGDLS and CDR2 is YYNGEE. CDR3 loop: CASSVGSGTREQYF.

The chain carries TRBV7-3 and TRBJ2-2. The CDR3 loop spans 14 amino acids. Germline CDR1 reads SGHTA; CDR2 reads FQGTGA. CDR3 protein: CASSLSGNTGELFF.

This rearrangement joins TRBV5-1 to TRBJ2-7; the TRBD1 assignment by TCRdb is unverifiable without DNA. The CDR3 totals 15 residues. Germline V lookup: CDR1 SGHRS, CDR2 YFSETQ. The CDR3 reads CASSLGGQRVGEQYF.